The clone carrying this TCR beta chain has more than one count but fewer than ten. There are 11 residues in the CDR3. The germline CDR1 and CDR2 sequences are MNHEY and SMNVEV (reference sequence). The V end was cut by 5 bases, the J end by 8 bases, with 9 bases between. These data come from a study of blood T cell repertoires in COVID-19. Original handling: Nucleated cell number was recorded as an estimate derived from reference gene primer amplification. Repertoires were generated with immunoSEQ multiplex PCR, while TCRdb's copy carries only in-frame clones and drops some. V, J and clone size were drawn from that table, and D and trimming were deduced from the DNA. The sample yields around 260,000 clones, about 85% seen once.

Sequencing was carried out using peripheral blood. The chain recombines TRBV27 with TRBJ1-1, with unresolved D. The clonotype comes from a man aged 18 to 30 with active or convalescent COVID-19. This CDR3 reads CASSQSGEAFF. The CDR3, as DNA: TGTGCCAGCAGTCAGTCGGGAGAAGCTTTCTTT.